This T cell receptor (beta chain) was obtained from a study of radiation and T cells in renal cell carcinoma. Turning to this clone: Its target is unknown.

Treatment denoted: 15 Gy SBRT to primary tumor, nephrectomy 4 weeks later. The tumor was a clear cell renal cell carcinoma. Whole-study findings and limits: Irradiated tumors had higher TCR clonality than control tumors. Compared with controls, irradiated tumors had more, larger dominant CDR3 motifs.

Assay: immunoSEQ multiplex PCR; the TCRdb copy retains only in-frame clones and omits some. The data show thousands of clones, roughly 58% seen once. Germline V gene sequence: CDR1 SGHTA, CDR2 FQGNSA. This CDR3 is built from 14 residues. V shed 4 bases, J shed 2 bases, and the junction held 2 bases outside the gene matches. The V gene is TRBV7-2, the J gene TRBJ2-7; 10 bases agree with TRBD1. This receptor was taken from an older woman with renal cell carcinoma. The input for sequencing was tumor tissue, taken from a patient whose treatment included radiotherapy and nephrectomy. CDR3 in amino acids: CASSSGTGAYEQYF. The CDR3 DNA reads TGTGCCAGCAGCTCCGGGACAGGGGCCTACGAGCAGTACTTC.